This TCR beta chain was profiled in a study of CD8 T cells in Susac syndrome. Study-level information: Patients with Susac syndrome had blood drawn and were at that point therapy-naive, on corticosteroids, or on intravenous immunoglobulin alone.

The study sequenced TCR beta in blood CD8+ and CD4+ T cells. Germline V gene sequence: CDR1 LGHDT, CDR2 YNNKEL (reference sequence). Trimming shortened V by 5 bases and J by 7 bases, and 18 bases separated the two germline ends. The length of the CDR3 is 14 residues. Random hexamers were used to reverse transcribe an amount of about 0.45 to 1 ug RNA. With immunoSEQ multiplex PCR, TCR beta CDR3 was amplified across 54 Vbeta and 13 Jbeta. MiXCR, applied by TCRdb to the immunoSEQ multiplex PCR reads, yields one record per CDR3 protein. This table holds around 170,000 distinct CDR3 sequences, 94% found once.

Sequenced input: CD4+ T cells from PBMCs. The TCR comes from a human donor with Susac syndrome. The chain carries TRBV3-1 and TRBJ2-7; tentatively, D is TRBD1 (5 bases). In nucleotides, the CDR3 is TGTGCCAGCAGCTCCGGGTCCTCAGCAGGGGAGCAGTACTTC. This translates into CASSSGSSAGEQYF.